This T cell receptor (beta chain) emerged from a study of cytomegalovirus exposure and HLA in healthy donors. Concerning this clone: Its specificity is unknown.

The germline gives CDR1 KGHSH, CDR2 LQKENI. Trimming left V 6 bases short and J 2 bases short, with 15 bases between. This CDR3 region has 15 residues. Both 60 Vbeta primers and 13 Jbeta primers went into the PCR. Repertoires were generated with immunoSEQ multiplex PCR, while TCRdb's copy carries only in-frame clones and drops some. In the table there are 20,000 to 30,000 clones, roughly 79% of which are singletons. General study points: Evidence from a later analysis indicated that most CMV-associated TCR beta chains looked HLA-restricted. Within the data, a cluster of highly shared sequence variants was likely a sequencing artifact. Rarity characterized most TCR sequences, yet some public TCRs appeared in many donors.

Every donor was a healthy person donating bone marrow. The V call is TRBV18, the J call TRBJ2-3, with D perhaps TRBD2 (6 bases). What was sequenced was PBMCs. This receptor was identified in a male donor in good health and CMV-seronegative. The CDR3 nucleotides are TGTGCCAGCTCGCCCCCGGGACTGATCACAGATACGCAGTATTTT. Its protein product is CASSPPGLITDTQYF.